Shown below are 21 T cell receptor beta chains from a single sample sequenced in a study of T cell responses to AZD1222 COVID-19 vaccine. Some clones are missing from TCRdb's copy, which holds only in-frame ones; the method was immunoSEQ multiplex PCR. The data contain 130,000 to 150,000 clones, around four fifths of them singletons. Source: peripheral blood, taken on day 0 of MenACWY control vaccination. The receptors derive from an adult in good health.

The chain has TRBV18 and TRBJ2-3; D call uncertain. CDR3 length: 13 residues. Trimming left V 3 bases short and J 3 bases short, with 7 bases between. Germline CDR1 reads KGHSH; CDR2 reads LQKENI. The CDR3, as DNA: TGTGCCAGCTCACCTCTAAGTACAGATACGCAGTATTTT. Translated, it gives CASSPLSTDTQYF.

V and J are TRBV4-1 and TRBJ2-3; 8 positions match TRBD1. This CDR3 has 16 residues. Looked up from germline, CDR1 is MGHRA and CDR2 is YSYEKL. V lost 1 base to trimming and J lost 1 base; unmatched junction nucleotides: 4. CDR3: CASSQVDRGRTDTQYF. As DNA, the CDR3 is TGCGCCAGCAGCCAAGTAGACAGGGGCCGCACAGATACGCAGTATTTT.

The CDR3 region is CASSLGIWGRDTEAFF. The CDR3 coding sequence is TGTGCCAGCAGCTTAGGGATCTGGGGTAGGGACACTGAAGCTTTCTTT. V usage is TRBV11-2 and J usage is TRBJ1-1, with D hard to call. The CDR3 runs 16 residues. V shed 1 base and J shed 3 bases, with 15 bases lying between them. From germline, CDR1 is SGHAT and CDR2 FQNNGV. Filled out from reference TRBV11-2 and TRBJ1-1, the complete variable domain reads EAGVAQSPRYKIIEKRQSVAFWCNPISGHATLYWYQQILGQGPKLLIQFQNNGVVDDSQLPKDRFSAERLKGVDSTLKIQPAKLEDSAVYLCASSLGIWGRDTEAFFGQGTRLTVV.

In its sample, this clone was seen once. The chain recombines TRBV5-6 with TRBJ2-3; 7 nucleotides align to TRBD2. The CDR3 extends over 17 amino acids. The ends lost 2 bases at V and 2 bases at J; junction bases unmatched: 11. Looked up from germline, CDR1 is SGHDT and CDR2 is YYEEEE. The CDR3 is CASSFVGPLADTDTQYF. As DNA, the CDR3 is TGTGCCAGCAGCTTCGTAGGACCTCTAGCGGACACAGATACGCAGTATTTT.

Note on this clone: A read error may explain this, as a much larger clone is one base away. At the DNA level, this CDR3 is encoded by other sequences in the same sample as well. The gene calls are TRBV12-3 or TRBV12-4 and TRBJ2-3, with D uncertain. Trimming removed 6 bases at V and 0 bases at J, with 4 bases between. CDR3 length: 12 residues. The CDR3 sequence is CASSPSTDTQYF. In nucleotides, the CDR3 is TGTGCCAGCAGCCCTAGCACAGATACGCAGTATTTT.

The chain employs TRBV6-1 and TRBJ1-5; D is possibly TRBD1 (6 bases). Trimming pared 2 bases from V and 7 bases from J, leaving 12 bases between. The CDR3 extends over 14 amino acids. In germline, CDR1 is MNHNS, CDR2 SASEGT. The CDR3 spells CASSEITGRQPQHF. As DNA, the CDR3 is TGTGCCAGCAGTGAAATAACAGGGCGACAGCCCCAGCATTTT.

The V gene is TRBV7-2, the J gene TRBJ1-3; the D gene is possibly TRBD1 (5 bases). The CDR3 consists of 18 residues. Trimming stripped 0 bases from V and 4 bases from J, with 19 bases between. The V gene's germline CDR1 is SGHTA and CDR2 FQGNSA. CDR3 residues: CASSLAPPPSGSGNTIYF. The CDR3 DNA is TGTGCCAGCAGCTTAGCCCCTCCCCCCTCAGGGTCCGGAAACACCATATATTTT. Combining the CDR3 with reference TRBV7-2 and TRBJ1-3 gives the whole variable domain GAGVSQSPSNKVTEKGKDVELRCDPISGHTALYWYRQSLGQGLEFLIYFQGNSAPDKSGLPSDRFSAERTGGSVSTLTIQRTQQEDSAVYLCASSLAPPPSGSGNTIYFGEGSWLTVV.

This clone has only a few counts. The rearrangement links TRBV7-2 to TRBJ1-2; 9 bases map to TRBD1. Germline V gene data show CDR1 as SGHTA and CDR2 as FQGNSA. With 4 bases clipped from V and 5 bases from J, the junction kept 2 bases outside the gene matches. The CDR3 is 13 amino acids. The CDR3 reads CASSSGQGYGYTF. As DNA, the CDR3 is TGTGCCAGCAGCTCGGGACAGGGATATGGCTACACCTTC.

The chain has TRBV4-2 and TRBJ2-2, with D hard to call. The V end lost 0 bases, the J end lost 5 bases, and 13 bases lay between the germline ends. The CDR3 spans 16 residues. Per the germline V gene, CDR1 is LGHNA and CDR2 is YNFKEQ. The CDR3 bases are TGTGCCAGCAGCCAAGATTTGGGTAGCCAAACCGGGGAGCTGTTTTTT. Amino acid sequence: CASSQDLGSQTGELFF.

The V and J genes are TRBV11-2 and TRBJ2-3; D might be TRBD2 (5 bases). The CDR3 spans 16 residues. The V end lost 1 base, the J end lost 2 bases, and 13 bases lay between the germline ends. CDR1 and CDR2 from the germline V gene are SGHAT and FQNNGV. CDR3 bases: TGTGCCAGCAGCTTAGTAGTCGGGAAGGCCACAGATACGCAGTATTTT. This encodes CASSLVVGKATDTQYF.

The rearrangement joins TRBV7-9 to TRBJ1-4, with D perhaps TRBD1 (6 bases). The CDR3 loop spans 15 amino acids. Germline V gene lookup returns CDR1 SEHNR and CDR2 FQNEAQ (reference sequence). Deletions cut 5 bases from V and 7 bases from J, with 17 bases between. CDR3 coding DNA: TGTGCCAGCAGCAACCAGGGGAGTGACGTTGAAAAACTGTTTTTT. It specifies CASSNQGSDVEKLFF.

The V gene is TRBV5-1, the J gene TRBJ1-3, with 8 bases aligning to TRBD1. The junction had 10 bases not matched to a gene; V was cut back by 4 bases and J by 4 bases. CDR1 is SGHRS, CDR2 YFSETQ, per germline. The CDR3 has 16 amino acids. The CDR3 DNA reads as TGCGCCAGCAGCGTTGGCCCCCGGACAGGGGGAAACACCATATATTTT. As protein: CASSVGPRTGGNTIYF.

This chain connects TRBV2 to TRBJ1-6, with D unresolved. V shed 3 bases and J shed 0 bases, with 6 bases lying between them. The CDR3 loop spans 15 amino acids. CDR1 is SNHLY, CDR2 FYNNEI, per germline. CDR3 bases: TGTGCCAGCAGTGAGTCCAGCTCCTATAATTCACCCCTCCACTTT. It is translated as CASSESSSYNSPLHF.

There are a few counts of this clone. The chain is built from TRBV9 and TRBJ2-5; possible D gene TRBD2, 6 bases. The length of the CDR3 is 15 residues. With 1 base removed from V and 4 bases from J, the gap between germline ends came to 14 bases. Germline V gene lookup returns CDR1 SGDLS and CDR2 YYNGEE. The CDR3 coding sequence is TGTGCCAGCAGCGTATCGGGGGTCTCACGAGAGACCCAGTACTTC. Its protein is CASSVSGVSRETQYF. Together with reference TRBV9 and TRBJ2-5, the CDR3 gives the full variable domain: DSGVTQTPKHLITATGQRVTLRCSPRSGDLSVYWYQQSLDQGLQFLIQYYNGEERAKGNILERFSAQQFPDLHSELNLSSLELGDSALYFCASSVSGVSRETQYFGPGTRLLVL.

The chain combines TRBV18 with TRBJ1-1; D unclear. V lost 6 bases, J lost 4 bases, and 12 bases lay in between. The CDR3 totals 13 residues. Germline V gene sequence: CDR1 KGHSH, CDR2 LQKENI. The CDR3 DNA reads TGTGCCAGCTCCCCGGCTCTTGGCACTGAAGCTTTCTTT. It codes for CASSPALGTEAFF.

The CDR3, as DNA: TGTGCCAGCAGCCAAGGTCAGAATGAAAAACTGTTTTTT. Its protein product is CASSQGQNEKLFF. This chain connects TRBV14 to TRBJ1-4; no clear D. Trimming pared 1 base from V and 5 bases from J, leaving 5 bases between. The CDR3 is made up of 13 amino acids. Germline loops: CDR1 SGHDN, CDR2 FVKESK.

The gene calls are TRBV4-1 and TRBJ2-3; TRBD1 might be the D (6 bases). V was cut by 6 bases and J by 7 bases, with 20 bases left in between. Germline V CDR1 and CDR2: MGHRA, YSYEKL. CDR3 size: 15 residues. The chain's CDR3 is CASRAGESTGYTQYF. The DNA for the CDR3 is TGCGCCAGCAGGGCAGGGGAGTCGACTGGGTATACGCAGTATTTT.

This chain joins TRBV7-3 and TRBJ1-3; D uncertain. CDR3 length: 15 amino acids. From germline, CDR1 is SGHTA and CDR2 FQGTGA. Trimming removed 4 bases from V and 2 bases from J, with 12 bases in between. The CDR3 is CASSSGPAAGNTIYF. Written as DNA, the CDR3 is TGTGCCAGCAGCTCCGGACCAGCAGCTGGAAACACCATATATTTT.

DNA for the CDR3: TGTGCCAGCAGCCTGGGACATATTCAAGAGACCCAGTACTTC. Translating gives CASSLGHIQETQYF. The chain is built from TRBV5-6 and TRBJ2-5, with a weak D call TRBD1 (6 bases). Per the germline V gene, CDR1 is SGHDT and CDR2 is YYEEEE. Trimming stripped 4 bases from V and 2 bases from J, with 12 bases between. The CDR3 loop spans 14 amino acids.

This clone occurred once. CDR3 sequence (DNA): TGTGCCAGCAGTGGGACAGGGGTGACCCAGTACTTC. Translation: CASSGTGVTQYF. The rearrangement joins TRBV2 to TRBJ2-5; TRBD1 aligns across 9 bases. With 4 bases clipped from V and 7 bases from J, the junction kept 1 base outside the gene matches. From germline, CDR1 is SNHLY and CDR2 FYNNEI. This CDR3 region has 12 residues.

CDR3 region: CASSLESHLTMNTEAFF. The CDR3 bases are TGCGCCAGCAGCTTAGAGAGCCACTTAACAATGAACACTGAAGCTTTCTTT. V is TRBV5-1 and J is TRBJ1-1; D gene ambiguous. Looked up from germline, CDR1 is SGHRS and CDR2 is YFSETQ. This CDR3 region has 17 residues. Trimming took off 2 bases at V and 0 bases at J, with 17 bases between the two ends.